In its sample, the clone carrying this T cell receptor (beta chain) was seen once. The antigen is undetermined. This entry belongs to a study of OX40 agonist ivuxolimab in advanced cancers. Study-wide context: Cohort: 65% to 90% men, mean age approximately 60, aged roughly 23 to 79. Study conclusions and caveats: Expanded clones tended on average to be more numerous among CD8+ T cells than CD4+. Clonal expansion was among the lowest in partial responders at 0.1-3.0 mg/kg, especially CD8+. Low normalized clonal expansion also occurred in some nonresponding patients.

The length of the CDR3 is 18 residues. After removal of 1 base from V and 4 bases from J, the junction contained 16 bases not matched to a gene. Germline loops: CDR1 SGHAT, CDR2 FQNNGV. Only in-frame clones appear in the TCRdb table, and some are missing; sequencing was by immunoSEQ multiplex PCR. The sample lists 50,000 to 70,000 clones, roughly 84% occurring once. This rearrangement joins TRBV11-2 to TRBJ2-7, with 7 bases fitting TRBD1. This receptor was obtained from an adult with an advanced solid tumor such as melanoma, head and neck, liver or kidney cancer. The specimen was CD4+ or CD8+ T cells sorted from blood, collected in a trial of the OX40 agonist ivuxolimab. The CDR3 DNA sequence: TGTGCCAGCAGCTTAGCCCCCAGGGGAATCGCCAGGGGGTACGAGCAGTACTTC. It translates to CASSLAPRGIARGYEQYF.